This TCR beta chain was recorded in a study of T cell clonotyping in hematopoietic cell transplantation. Study background: Recipients' pretransplant samples followed cytoreduction.

This sample's time point: recipient sample about 28 days before transplant, after cytoreduction. This clone has only one observation. Clones were read by immunoSEQ multiplex PCR, and TCRdb kept only the in-frame ones, dropping some. This table holds around 21,000 clones, approximately 77% found once. The source of this sequence is a man between 60 and 70 years old with acute myeloid leukemia. Some clones in this sample may be carry-over from other donors' samples. Sequenced material: peripheral blood mononuclear cells, taken before stem cell transplant.

The CDR3 reads CASSPDRTNTEAFF. CDR3 DNA: TGTGCCAGCAGCCCTGACAGGACGAACACTGAAGCTTTCTTT. V is TRBV11-1 and J is TRBJ1-1; D might be TRBD1 (6 bases). The CDR3 covers 14 residues. Germline V gene lookup returns CDR1 SGHAT and CDR2 FQDESV (reference sequence). Trimming took off 5 bases at V and 1 base at J, with 11 bases between the two ends.